This T cell receptor beta chain was profiled in a study of cytomegalovirus exposure and HLA in healthy donors. The CDR3 is 15 residues long. Germline CDR1 is WNHNN and CDR2 is SYGVQD (reference sequence). The junction had 5 bases not matched to a gene; V was cut back by 2 bases and J by 5 bases. 13 Jbeta primers and 60 Vbeta primers were used for the PCR. Clones were sequenced by immunoSEQ multiplex PCR, and TCRdb holds only the in-frame ones, with some missing. The data hold 140,000 to 150,000 clones, with 65% to 90% observed a single time. This clonotype originated in a woman in her thirties in good health and CMV-seronegative. The rearrangement links TRBV10-1 to TRBJ2-5, with 10 bases fitting TRBD1. Sequenced sample: PBMCs. As DNA, the CDR3 is TGCGCCAGCAGTGAGACGACAGGGGGCGCGGAGACCCAGTACTTC. Its protein is CASSETTGGAETQYF.